This T cell receptor beta chain derives from a study of blood T cells in healthy people across ages. V lost 3 bases and J lost 0; bases outside the gene matches: 3. The germline V gene encodes CDR1 SGHRS and CDR2 YFSETQ. This CDR3 comprises 15 residues. With a J-beta primer mix and a sample-barcoded 5' primer, a second PCR ran roughly 6 to 11 cycles. One entry per CDR3 protein results from TCRdb running MiXCR on the 5' RACE reads. The top ten hold 15% to 19% of the sample, which has 600,000 or so distinct CDR3 sequences, approximately 30% seen once. This chain connects TRBV5-1 to TRBJ2-5; 9 positions agree with TRBD2. Sequenced input: blood. The clonotype comes from a woman aged 80 or over in good health. The CDR3 region is CASSWKRGDQETQYF. The CDR3 region has the DNA TGCGCCAGCAGCTGGAAGCGGGGGGACCAAGAGACCCAGTACTTC.